Following are 13 T cell receptor beta chains from one sample sequenced in a study of blood T cell repertoires in COVID-19 (dated by TCRdb to 2018 to 2021). The library was generated by the immunoSEQ multiplex PCR assay. TCRdb stores this immuneACCESS table with in-frame sequences only. Part of the clones is absent; in the studies checked, under half of the shortfall reflects unresolved V genes, and no reason is known for the rest. The sample profile shows fewer than 250,000 clones; about 88% of them were found once. The top ten clones comprise approximately 1.6% of the sample. The sequenced material came from peripheral blood. The receptors derive from a man between 65 and 85 years old with acute or convalescent COVID-19.

The chain is built from TRBV6-5 and TRBJ2-2, with 7 bases identical to TRBD1. CDR3 length: 14 residues. The V and J ends lost 6 bases and 4 bases, in that order; junction bases with no gene match: 5. The V gene's germline CDR1 is MNHEY and CDR2 SVGAGI. CDR3 sequence reads: CASSLDRATGELFF. CDR3 sequence (DNA): TGTGCCAGCAGCCTTGACAGGGCCACCGGGGAGCTGTTTTTT.

About this clone: One end of the junction does not line up with germline, which may come from a read error. The chain couples TRBV7-7 to TRBJ2-5; 10 positions agree with TRBD2. The CDR3 is 16 residues long. Germline assignment: CDR1 SSHAT and CDR2 FNYEAQ (reference sequence). CDR3 nucleotides: TGTGCTAGCAGCTTAAACCCTAGCGGGAGTGGCGAGACCCAGTACTTC. Residues: CASSLNPSGSGETQYF.

The rearrangement uses TRBV19 and TRBJ2-1; the match to TRBD2 covers 13 bases. The CDR3 totals 15 residues. The ends lost 4 bases at V and 7 bases at J; junction bases unmatched: 4. Germline V lookup: CDR1 LNHDA, CDR2 SQIVND (reference sequence). The CDR3 bases are TGTGCCAGTAGTACCGGGACTAGCGGGACGAATGAGCAGTTCTTC. It encodes CASSTGTSGTNEQFF.

The J gene is TRBJ2-3, the V gene TRBV28, with 7 bases matching TRBD1. This CDR3 contains 15 residues. Germline values: CDR1 MDHEN, CDR2 SYDVKM. With V trimmed by 4 bases and J by 4 bases, 8 bases remained unmatched. The CDR3 here is CASSSGQDWADTQYF. As DNA, the CDR3 is TGTGCCAGCAGTTCTGGACAGGATTGGGCAGATACGCAGTATTTT.

J is TRBJ2-7 and V is TRBV2, with 7 bases identical to TRBD2. The junction had 9 bases not matched to a gene; V was cut back by 7 bases and J by 3 bases. The CDR3 is 14 residues long. Germline V gives CDR1 SNHLY, CDR2 FYNNEI. The CDR3 loop reads CASIAGETYYEQYF. The CDR3 DNA sequence: TGTGCCAGCATCGCGGGGGAAACTTACTACGAGCAGTACTTC.

The chain links TRBV5-4 to TRBJ1-3; tentatively, D is TRBD1 (5 bases). The ends were cut back, 3 bases at V and 0 bases at J, with 13 bases in the middle. The CDR3 covers 16 residues. Per germline, CDR1 SGHNT and CDR2 YYREEE (reference sequence). The CDR3 bases are TGTGCCAGCAGCTCGGATCGGGGGGTCTCTGGAAACACCATATATTTT. Protein product: CASSSDRGVSGNTIYF.

This chain connects TRBV7-6 to TRBJ2-6; 7 bases match TRBD1. The CDR3 covers 18 residues. Trimming at V came to 2 bases and at J to 0 bases, leaving 7 bases not matched to a gene. Germline V gene data show CDR1 as SGHVS and CDR2 as FNYEAQ. CDR3: CASSLRQGRNSGANVLTF. The CDR3 nucleotides read TGTGCCAGCAGCTTAAGACAGGGTAGAAACTCTGGGGCCAACGTCCTGACTTTC.

V and J are TRBV2 and TRBJ1-1; 9 bases fit TRBD1. The CDR3 is 17 residues long. CDR1 is SNHLY and CDR2 is FYNNEI in the germline V gene. The V segment lost 2 bases and the J segment 2 bases; nucleotides outside the gene matches: 9. CDR3 residues: CASSETGTGLRNTEAFF. Here the CDR3 DNA reads TGTGCCAGCAGTGAAACCGGGACAGGGTTAAGAAACACTGAAGCTTTCTTT.

CDR3 bases: TGTGCCACCAGTGATTTGTCGGGGGAAAGCCCATATGGCTACACCTTC. As protein: CATSDLSGESPYGYTF. This rearrangement joins TRBV24-1 to TRBJ1-2; weak D call: TRBD1 (5 bases). V was trimmed by 0 bases and J by 5 bases, leaving 15 bases between them. From germline, CDR1 is KGHDR and CDR2 SFDVKD. This CDR3 comprises 16 residues.

The chain recombines TRBV11-1 with TRBJ2-2; 7 bases line up with TRBD1. This CDR3 is 15 amino acids long. J gave up 5 bases and V 1 base, and 4 bases lay outside the gene matches. Germline V CDR1 and CDR2: SGHAT, FQDESV (reference sequence). The CDR3 sequence: CASSLEGAATGELFF. The CDR3 DNA reads as TGTGCCAGCAGCTTAGAGGGGGCAGCTACCGGGGAGCTGTTTTTT. Looking up the rest from reference TRBV11-1 and TRBJ2-2 gives the full variable domain: EAEVAQSPRYKITEKSQAVAFWCDPISGHATLYWYRQILGQGPELLVQFQDESVVDDSQLPKDRFSAERLKGVDSTLKIQPAELGDSAMYLCASSLEGAATGELFFGEGSRLTVL.

The sample holds a few counts of this clone. The genes are TRBV5-1 and TRBJ2-1, with D tentatively TRBD2 (5 bases). Deletions cut 6 bases from V and 3 bases from J, with 13 bases between. This CDR3 is built from 14 residues. The germline CDR1 and CDR2 sequences are SGHRS and YFSETQ. CDR3 DNA sequence: TGCGCCAGCAAGCTAGCCGAGCTCTACAATGAGCAGTTCTTC. Residues: CASKLAELYNEQFF.

This clone was seen once. This rearrangement joins TRBV19 to TRBJ2-5; 9 nucleotides match TRBD1. Germline values: CDR1 LNHDA, CDR2 SQIVND (reference sequence). J was trimmed by 2 bases and V by 9 bases; bases with no gene match: 4. The CDR3 extends over 13 amino acids. The CDR3 loop reads CASQGQGQETQYF. The CDR3 DNA reads as TGTGCCAGCCAGGGACAGGGACAAGAGACCCAGTACTTC.

The chain uses TRBV5-4 and TRBJ1-1, with a possible D match to TRBD1 (6 bases). Germline-derived CDR1 and CDR2 are SGHNT and YYREEE (reference sequence). V lost 5 bases and J lost 5, with 19 bases in between. The CDR3 runs to 15 residues. The CDR3 DNA reads as TGTGCCAGCAGAAAGGGGGGGGTACACACTACTGAAGCTTTCTTT. Translating gives CASRKGGVHTTEAFF.